A single sample is the source of the 30 T cell receptor beta chains below, sequenced in a study of cytomegalovirus exposure and HLA in healthy donors. 60 Vbeta and 13 Jbeta primers were used in PCR. Repertoires were generated with immunoSEQ multiplex PCR, while TCRdb's copy carries only in-frame clones and drops some. The table records about 110,000 clones, just over 70% of them present only once. The sequenced sample was PBMCs. The receptors here all came from a boy between 5 and 17 years old in good health and CMV-seronegative.

This clone was counted between two and nine times. V and J are TRBV9 and TRBJ1-2; 8 bases align to TRBD1. This CDR3 has 13 amino acids. CDR1 is SGDLS, CDR2 YYNGEE, per germline. Unmatched junction bases numbered 6, after V lost 2 bases and J lost 9 bases. The CDR3, as DNA: TGTGCCAGCAGCGTCGGACAGGGCGCTAGCTACACCTTC. It yields the protein CASSVGQGASYTF.

This clone was detected only a few times. The gene calls are TRBV9 and TRBJ1-1; 7 nucleotides align to TRBD1. This CDR3 comprises 14 residues. After removal of 2 bases from V and 0 bases from J, the junction contained 1 base not matched to a gene. Germline lookup yields CDR1 SGDLS and CDR2 YYNGEE. The DNA for the CDR3 is TGTGCCAGCAGCGTGGACAGGATGAACACTGAAGCTTTCTTT. Translating it yields CASSVDRMNTEAFF. The variable domain in full, with the rest retrieved from reference TRBV9 and TRBJ1-1, is DSGVTQTPKHLITATGQRVTLRCSPRSGDLSVYWYQQSLDQGLQFLIQYYNGEERAKGNILERFSAQQFPDLHSELNLSSLELGDSALYFCASSVDRMNTEAFFGQGTRLTVV.

The V gene is TRBV7-6, the J gene TRBJ1-3; D might be TRBD1 (5 bases). Germline V gene sequence: CDR1 SGHVS, CDR2 FNYEAQ. The CDR3 totals 17 residues. V was pared by 4 bases and J by 3 bases, with 19 bases between. The CDR3 nucleotides read TGTGCCAGCAGCTCCCGACAGTATGGGCAATTTGGAAACACCATATATTTT. Encoded protein: CASSSRQYGQFGNTIYF.

The chain is built from TRBV15 and TRBJ2-7; D unresolved. The V end was cut by 0 bases, the J end by 2 bases, with 8 bases between. CDR3 length: 14 residues. Germline CDR1 is LNHNV and CDR2 is YYDKDF (reference sequence). The CDR3 reads CATSRDRLAYEQYF. Written as DNA, the CDR3 is TGTGCCACCAGCAGAGATCGCCTAGCCTACGAGCAGTACTTC.

This chain joins TRBV9 and TRBJ1-2, with D unclear. The CDR3 contains 14 residues. Per germline, CDR1 SGDLS and CDR2 YYNGEE. Trimming took off 3 bases at V and 0 bases at J, with 9 bases between the two ends. The CDR3 DNA reads as TGTGCCAGCAGCGCGCTACCGACTAACTATGGCTACACCTTC. It codes for CASSALPTNYGYTF.

The rearrangement joins TRBV5-6 to TRBJ2-7, with 7 bases aligning to TRBD2. Per the germline V gene, CDR1 is SGHDT and CDR2 is YYEEEE. V lost 4 bases to trimming and J lost 6 bases; unmatched junction nucleotides: 10. The CDR3 runs 14 residues. In nucleotides, the CDR3 is TGTGCCAGCAGCCCTAGCGGTCCATCCAGCGAGCAGTACTTC. This translates into CASSPSGPSSEQYF.

J is TRBJ1-5 and V is TRBV28, with 11 bases identical to TRBD1. Per the germline V gene, CDR1 is MDHEN and CDR2 is SYDVKM. V dropped 6 bases and J dropped 6; count of bases not matched to a gene: 10. The CDR3 sequence is 16 residues long. The CDR3, as DNA: TGTGCCAGCAGCTCCCGGACAGGGGGCCTCTTTCAGCCCCAGCATTTT. This sequence encodes CASSSRTGGLFQPQHF. Filled out from reference TRBV28 and TRBJ1-5, the complete variable domain reads DVKVTQSSRYLVKRTGEKVFLECVQDMDHENMFWYRQDPGLGLRLIYFSYDVKMKEKGDIPEGYSVSREKKERFSLILESASTNQTSMYLCASSSRTGGLFQPQHFGDGTRLSIL.

The chain has TRBV28 and TRBJ1-5; D remains ambiguous. Germline values: CDR1 MDHEN, CDR2 SYDVKM. V was trimmed by 7 bases and J by 6 bases, leaving 16 bases between them. The CDR3 is 14 amino acids. CDR3 loop: CASTVLGVSQPQHF. Written as DNA, the CDR3 is TGTGCCAGCACCGTTCTCGGGGTTAGTCAGCCCCAGCATTTT.

This chain joins TRBV29-1 and TRBJ2-3; 7 bases are a match to TRBD2. Germline V lookup: CDR1 SQVTM, CDR2 ANQGSEA. The CDR3 contains 13 residues. V was pared by 6 bases and J by 2 bases, with 5 bases of the junction left unmatched. The chain's CDR3 is CSVSGAITDTQYF. As DNA, the CDR3 is TGCAGCGTGAGCGGGGCGATCACAGATACGCAGTATTTT.

This clone came up a few times. This chain uses TRBV5-4 with TRBJ1-1; TRBD1 matches at 8 bases. V trimming: 3 bases; J trimming: 5 bases; junction bases outside the gene matches: 3. Per germline, CDR1 SGHNT and CDR2 YYREEE (reference sequence). The CDR3 runs 13 residues. CDR3 loop: CASSSTGGTEAFF. The CDR3 nucleotides read TGTGCCAGCAGCTCTACAGGGGGAACTGAAGCTTTCTTT.

V gene TRBV5-1 combines with J gene TRBJ2-2, with D perhaps TRBD2 (6 bases). This CDR3 spans 15 amino acids. The ends were cut back, 0 bases at V and 0 bases at J, with 6 bases in the middle. Germline CDR1 SGHRS, CDR2 YFSETQ. The CDR3 loop is CASSLGTTNTGELFF. The CDR3 nucleotides are TGCGCCAGCAGCTTGGGGACTACGAACACCGGGGAGCTGTTTTTT.

This clone was seen a few times. The rearrangement links TRBV5-4 to TRBJ2-7, with D perhaps matching TRBD2 (6 bases). The CDR3 runs to 15 residues. Trimming took 0 bases from V and 4 from J, leaving 14 bases between them. Germline CDR1 is SGHNT and CDR2 is YYREEE (reference sequence). CDR3 residues: CASSLAGEERYEQYF. CDR3 in DNA: TGTGCCAGCAGCTTGGCGGGGGAGGAGCGGTACGAGCAGTACTTC. Using reference TRBV5-4 and TRBJ2-7 for the parts outside the CDR3, the full variable domain is ETGVTQSPTHLIKTRGQQVTLRCSSQSGHNTVSWYQQALGQGPQFIFQYYREEENGRGNFPPRFSGLQFPNYSSELNVNALELDDSALYLCASSLAGEERYEQYFGPGTRLTVT.

This clone was recorded a few times. The gene calls are TRBV28 and TRBJ2-1; a possible D gene is TRBD1 (5 bases). Germline CDR1 is MDHEN and CDR2 is SYDVKM. This CDR3 has 14 residues. V was pared by 10 bases and J by 3 bases, with 16 bases between. CDR3 sequence: CATRQPSDYNEQFF. The CDR3 DNA is TGTGCCACACGACAGCCTAGTGACTACAATGAGCAGTTCTTC. Full variable domain (remainder filled in from reference TRBV28 and TRBJ2-1): DVKVTQSSRYLVKRTGEKVFLECVQDMDHENMFWYRQDPGLGLRLIYFSYDVKMKEKGDIPEGYSVSREKKERFSLILESASTNQTSMYLCATRQPSDYNEQFFGPGTRLTVL.

In its sample, this clone was seen a few times. The chain uses TRBV6-5 and TRBJ2-1; 9 bases map to TRBD1. Trimming removed 0 bases from V and 6 bases from J; junction bases left unmatched: 0. Per the germline V gene, CDR1 is MNHEY and CDR2 is SVGAGI. The CDR3 length is 14 residues. The CDR3 DNA reads TGTGCCAGCAGTTACTCGACAGGGGGCAATGAGCAGTTCTTC. Translation gives CASSYSTGGNEQFF.

The chain links TRBV7-9 to TRBJ1-2; the D is unclear. The CDR3 totals 13 residues. Deletions cut 5 bases from V and 7 bases from J, with 14 bases between. Germline assignment: CDR1 SEHNR and CDR2 FQNEAQ (reference sequence). The CDR3 bases are TGTGCCAGCAGCGACTCCCGGGTCGGTGGCTACACCTTC. Amino acid sequence: CASSDSRVGGYTF.

This clone appeared a single time. The rearrangement links TRBV28 to TRBJ1-1; 8 bases align to TRBD1. CDR1 is MDHEN, CDR2 SYDVKM, per germline. V trimming: 3 bases; J trimming: 3 bases; junction bases outside the gene matches: 3. The CDR3 loop spans 14 amino acids. CDR3 in amino acids: CASSLGQEDTEAFF. In nucleotides, the CDR3 is TGTGCCAGCAGTTTGGGACAGGAGGACACTGAAGCTTTCTTT.

V is TRBV19 and J is TRBJ1-4, with 10 bases aligning to TRBD1. V trimming: 5 bases; J trimming: 8 bases; junction bases outside the gene matches: 8. CDR1 is LNHDA, CDR2 SQIVND, per germline (reference sequence). The CDR3 has 15 amino acids. CDR3 sequence: CASSSLTGGDEKLFF. CDR3 in DNA: TGTGCCAGTAGTTCCTTGACAGGGGGCGACGAAAAACTGTTTTTT.

This clone was seen only a few times. CDR3 nucleotide sequence: TGTGCCAGCAGCTTAGAACTAGCGGGAGGACTTTTCTACGAGCAGTACTTC. Protein: CASSLELAGGLFYEQYF. This sequence joins TRBV11-2 and TRBJ2-7, with 12 bases aligning to TRBD2. Germline CDR1 SGHAT, CDR2 FQNNGV. V lost 0 bases and J lost 3; bases outside the gene matches: 6. The length of the CDR3 is 17 residues.

This clone was recorded only once. The chain employs TRBV2 and TRBJ1-5, with TRBD1 identical over 9 bases. V dropped 7 bases and J dropped 4; count of bases not matched to a gene: 5. The CDR3 is 14 amino acids. CDR1 is SNHLY, CDR2 FYNNEI, per germline. The CDR3 nucleotides are TGTGCCAGCACAGGACAGGGGAGAAATCAGCCCCAGCATTTT. Protein product: CASTGQGRNQPQHF.

The rearrangement uses TRBV6-6 and TRBJ2-3; D is unclear. Germline V gene sequence: CDR1 MNHNY, CDR2 SVGAGI (reference sequence). The CDR3 sequence is 14 residues long. The ends were cut back, 6 bases at V and 4 bases at J, with 14 bases in the middle. The CDR3 bases are TGTGCCAGCAGCGCCAAACAACGTTCAGATACGCAGTATTTT. It codes for CASSAKQRSDTQYF.

V and J are TRBV28 and TRBJ2-4; D is possibly TRBD1 (5 bases). The CDR3 loop spans 16 amino acids. Looked up from germline, CDR1 is MDHEN and CDR2 is SYDVKM. The V gene lost 5 bases and the J gene lost 5 bases, with 19 bases spanning the gap. The CDR3 DNA is TGTGCCAGCAGTGTAACCACCCCAGGGATTCAAAACATTCAGTACTTC. Protein sequence: CASSVTTPGIQNIQYF.

The chain links TRBV27 to TRBJ2-1; D uncertain. The V and J ends lost 2 bases and 7 bases respectively, with 9 bases between them. The CDR3 length is 13 residues. Germline lookup yields CDR1 MNHEY and CDR2 SMNVEV (reference sequence). The CDR3 nucleotides are TGTGCCAGCAGTTTAAGCGCCGTTAATGAGCAGTTCTTC. Amino acids: CASSLSAVNEQFF.

This clone was counted once. The chain recombines TRBV30 with TRBJ1-4; no clear D. Germline V lookup: CDR1 GTSNPN, CDR2 SVGIG (reference sequence). Trimming took 0 bases from V and 7 from J, leaving 12 bases between them. This CDR3 contains 14 residues. The DNA for the CDR3 is TGTGCCTGGAGTGTACTAGGGTTCGGTGAAAAACTGTTTTTT. Translated: CAWSVLGFGEKLFF. The full variable domain, in which reference TRBV30 and TRBJ1-4 provide the parts outside the CDR3, is SQTIHQWPATLVQPVGSPLSLECTVEGTSNPNLYWYRQAAGRGLQLLFYSVGIGQISSEVPQNLSASRPQDRQFILSSKKLLLSDSGFYLCAWSVLGFGEKLFFGSGTQLSVL.

The chain couples TRBV15 to TRBJ1-5, with D perhaps matching TRBD1 (5 bases). Per germline, CDR1 LNHNV and CDR2 YYDKDF (reference sequence). Deletions cut 7 bases from V and 5 bases from J, with 12 bases between. The CDR3 length is 13 residues. The chain's CDR3 is CATTEVRDQPQHF. The CDR3 region has the DNA TGTGCCACCACCGAAGTCAGGGATCAGCCCCAGCATTTT.

A few counts support this clone. V and J are TRBV7-9 and TRBJ2-3; 7 bases line up with TRBD1. The CDR3 has 17 amino acids. Germline V CDR1 and CDR2: SEHNR, FQNEAQ (reference sequence). V lost 5 bases and J lost 5; bases outside the gene matches: 16. In DNA form, the CDR3 reads TGTGCCAGCAGCCCCCCTATACCGACAGGGTTGAAAGATACGCAGTATTTT. This encodes CASSPPIPTGLKDTQYF.

V usage is TRBV19 and J usage is TRBJ2-3; TRBD1 is a possible D gene (5 bases). Trimming shortened V by 7 bases and J by 6 bases, and 17 bases separated the two germline ends. Germline-derived CDR1 and CDR2 are LNHDA and SQIVND (reference sequence). The CDR3 runs to 14 residues. CDR3 region: CASTHKGVWDTQYF. The DNA of the CDR3 is TGTGCCAGTACCCATAAAGGGGTTTGGGATACGCAGTATTTT.

Concerning this clone itself: Mismatch with germline at one junction end may stem from a read error. The chain recombines TRBV30 with TRBJ2-7; D might be TRBD2 (6 bases). Per germline, CDR1 GTSNPN and CDR2 SVGIG (reference sequence). The CDR3 extends over 10 amino acids. The CDR3 sequence: CAWGTYEKYF. The CDR3 region has the DNA TGTGCCTGGGGGACTTACGAGAAGTACTTC.

The chain has TRBV28 and TRBJ2-3, with D tentatively TRBD2 (5 bases). The V end lost 7 bases, the J end lost 1 base, and 12 bases lay between the germline ends. The CDR3 spans 14 residues. From germline, CDR1 is MDHEN and CDR2 SYDVKM. CDR3: CASIYDGGTDTQYF. The CDR3 region has the DNA TGTGCCAGCATCTATGACGGGGGCACAGATACGCAGTATTTT. The full variable domain, completed using reference TRBV28 and TRBJ2-3, is DVKVTQSSRYLVKRTGEKVFLECVQDMDHENMFWYRQDPGLGLRLIYFSYDVKMKEKGDIPEGYSVSREKKERFSLILESASTNQTSMYLCASIYDGGTDTQYFGPGTRLTVL.

The chain couples TRBV5-1 to TRBJ2-3; 7 positions match TRBD1. J lost 0 bases, V lost 6 bases, and 10 bases had no gene match. Per the germline V gene, CDR1 is SGHRS and CDR2 is YFSETQ. The CDR3 loop spans 16 amino acids. The CDR3 loop reads CASNLGDSLSTDTQYF. The CDR3 bases are TGCGCCAGCAACCTTGGGGACAGTTTAAGCACAGATACGCAGTATTTT.

This clone was recorded only once. V gene TRBV28 combines with J gene TRBJ1-5; D possibly corresponds to TRBD1 (5 bases). The CDR3 has 14 amino acids. Germline V gene lookup returns CDR1 MDHEN and CDR2 SYDVKM. V lost 10 bases and J lost 6, with 19 bases in between. The CDR3, as DNA: TGTGCCACCTCTACCAGGGCGGCTTTTCAGCCCCAGCATTTT. Amino acid sequence: CATSTRAAFQPQHF.